The sample holds many counts of the clone carrying this T cell receptor beta chain. Stable disease denoted Graves' hyperthyroidism without ophthalmopathy progression within 18 months. The patients, who ranged from 18 to 65 in age, presented with newly diagnosed hyperthyroidism lasting under 2 months. The PBMCs had their origin in 10 ml of fresh peripheral blood. Using RNA transcripts as the source, TCR beta CDR3 regions were amplified. A set of HTBI primers served as the primers for a first-round RT-PCR of the TCR CDR3. TCRdb reanalysed the multiplex PCR reads using MiXCR and keeps one entry per CDR3 protein. This table holds 380,000 or so distinct CDR3 sequences, 19% found once. This sample was included in a study of T cells in Graves' hyperthyroidism and ophthalmopathy. The CDR3 is 13 amino acids. Trimming stripped 6 bases from V and 5 bases from J, with 10 bases between.

The J gene is TRBJ2-2, the V gene TRBV12-3 or TRBV12-4, with D hard to call. Sequencing was performed on blood. The sequence was collected from a young woman with Graves' hyperthyroidism. CDR3 loop: CASRGSGTGELFF. The CDR3 coding sequence is TGTGCCAGCAGGGGTTCTGGGACCGGGGAGCTGTTTTTT.